This T cell receptor beta chain was documented in a study of blood T cell repertoires in COVID-19. Across the whole study: Italy, Spain and the United States were the sources of the convalescent and acute COVID-19 samples. T cells, B-cell-depleted T cells, or PBMCs supplied cDNA or gDNA.

Per the germline V gene, CDR1 is KGHSY and CDR2 is FQNENV. This CDR3 contains 17 residues. The germline V and J ends were trimmed by 0 bases and 2 bases, with 15 bases remaining between them. Original analysis: How many nucleated cells were present was estimated from reference gene primer amplification. The protocol was immunoSEQ multiplex PCR, while the TCRdb copy is restricted to in-frame clones and leaves out a portion. The V and J calls and the clone size are those of that table, but D and trimming were determined from the DNA. This table holds approximately 300,000 clones, approximately 90% found once.

This TCR derives from a man aged 25 to 45 with acute or convalescent COVID-19. The sequenced sample consisted of peripheral blood. V gene TRBV16 combines with J gene TRBJ2-3; D is ambiguous. CDR3 bases: TGTGCCAGCAGCCAATCCCGCGGCAGCCGTAACACAGATACGCAGTATTTT. Translation: CASSQSRGSRNTDTQYF.